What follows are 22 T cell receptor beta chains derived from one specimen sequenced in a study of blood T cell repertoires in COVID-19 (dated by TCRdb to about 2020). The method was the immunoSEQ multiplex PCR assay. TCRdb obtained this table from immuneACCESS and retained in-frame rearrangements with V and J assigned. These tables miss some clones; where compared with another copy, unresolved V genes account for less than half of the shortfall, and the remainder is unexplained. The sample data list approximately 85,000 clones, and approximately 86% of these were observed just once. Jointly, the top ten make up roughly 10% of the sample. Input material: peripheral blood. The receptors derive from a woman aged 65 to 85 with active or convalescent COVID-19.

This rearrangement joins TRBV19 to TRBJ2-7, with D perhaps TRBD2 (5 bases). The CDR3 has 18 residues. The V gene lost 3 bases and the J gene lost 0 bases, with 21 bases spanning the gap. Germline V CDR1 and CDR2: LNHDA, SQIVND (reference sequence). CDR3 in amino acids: CASSINLAWTQSSYEQYF. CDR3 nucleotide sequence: TGTGCCAGTAGTATTAATTTGGCTTGGACTCAGAGCTCCTACGAGCAGTACTTC. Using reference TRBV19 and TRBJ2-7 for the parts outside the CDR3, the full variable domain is DGGITQSPKYLFRKEGQNVTLSCEQNLNHDAMYWYRQDPGQGLRLIYYSQIVNDFQKGDIAEGYSVSREKKESFPLTVTSAQKNPTAFYLCASSINLAWTQSSYEQYFGPGTRLTVT.

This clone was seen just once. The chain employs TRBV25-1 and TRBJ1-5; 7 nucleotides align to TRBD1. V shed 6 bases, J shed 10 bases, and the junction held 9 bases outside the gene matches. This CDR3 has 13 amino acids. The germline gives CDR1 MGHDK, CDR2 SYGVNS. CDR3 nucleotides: TGTGCCAGCAGACAAACAGGGGAGAGTCCCCAGCATTTT. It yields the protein CASRQTGESPQHF.

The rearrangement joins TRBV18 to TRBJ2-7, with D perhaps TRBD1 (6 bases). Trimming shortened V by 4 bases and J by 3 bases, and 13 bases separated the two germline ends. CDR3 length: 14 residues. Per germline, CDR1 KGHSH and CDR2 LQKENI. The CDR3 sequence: CASSRDPDSYEQYF. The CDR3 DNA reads TGTGCCAGCTCACGAGACCCGGACAGCTACGAGCAGTACTTC. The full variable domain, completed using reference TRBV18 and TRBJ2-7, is NAGVMQNPRHLVRRRGQEARLRCSPMKGHSHVYWYRQLPEEGLKFMVYLQKENIIDESGMPKERFSAEFPKEGPSILRIQQVVRGDSAAYFCASSRDPDSYEQYFGPGTRLTVT.

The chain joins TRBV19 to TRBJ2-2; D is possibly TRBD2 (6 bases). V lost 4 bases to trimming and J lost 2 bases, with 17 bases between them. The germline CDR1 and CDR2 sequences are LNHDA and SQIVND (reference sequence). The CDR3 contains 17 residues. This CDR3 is CASSTPLAGTNTGELFF. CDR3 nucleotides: TGTGCCAGTAGTACCCCCCTTGCAGGGACTAACACCGGGGAGCTGTTTTTT.

In nucleotides, the CDR3 is TGTGCCAGTAGTATAAGTGGCACGACAGGGGGCCTGAGGGAAAGCAATCAGCCCCAGCATTTT. Its translation: CASSISGTTGGLRESNQPQHF. The chain carries TRBV19 and TRBJ1-5; 10 bases line up with TRBD1. Germline CDR1 is LNHDA and CDR2 is SQIVND (reference sequence). V trimming: 2 bases; J trimming: 1 base; junction bases outside the gene matches: 17. The CDR3 consists of 21 residues.

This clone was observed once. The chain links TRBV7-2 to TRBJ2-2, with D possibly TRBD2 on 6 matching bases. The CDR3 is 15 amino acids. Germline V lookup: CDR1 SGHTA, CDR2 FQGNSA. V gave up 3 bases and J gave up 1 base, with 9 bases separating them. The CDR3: CASSLGGVNTGELFF. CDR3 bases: TGTGCCAGCAGCTTGGGCGGGGTGAACACCGGGGAGCTGTTTTTT.

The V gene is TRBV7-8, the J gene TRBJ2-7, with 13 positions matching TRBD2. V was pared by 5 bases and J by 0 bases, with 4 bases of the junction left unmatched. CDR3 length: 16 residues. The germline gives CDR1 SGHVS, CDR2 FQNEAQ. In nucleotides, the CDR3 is TGTGCCAGCAGCGCCCGGACTAGCGGGGGCTCCTACGAGCAGTACTTC. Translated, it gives CASSARTSGGSYEQYF.

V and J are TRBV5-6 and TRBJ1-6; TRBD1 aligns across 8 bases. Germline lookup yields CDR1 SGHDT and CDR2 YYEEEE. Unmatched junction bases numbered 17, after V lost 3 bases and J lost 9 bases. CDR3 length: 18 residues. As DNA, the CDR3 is TGTGCCAGCAGCTCCAACCCAGGGGGCGCAGGGACGGTTTCACCCCTCCACTTT. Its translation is CASSSNPGGAGTVSPLHF. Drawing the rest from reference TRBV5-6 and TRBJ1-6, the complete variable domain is DAGVTQSPTHLIKTRGQQVTLRCSPKSGHDTVSWYQQALGQGPQFIFQYYEEEERQRGNFPDRFSGHQFPNYSSELNVNALLLGDSALYLCASSSNPGGAGTVSPLHFGNGTRLTVT.

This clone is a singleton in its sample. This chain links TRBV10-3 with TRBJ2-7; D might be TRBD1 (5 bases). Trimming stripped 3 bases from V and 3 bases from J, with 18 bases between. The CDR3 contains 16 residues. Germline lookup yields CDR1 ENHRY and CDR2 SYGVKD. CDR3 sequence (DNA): TGTGCCATCAGTGAAGGATTGGGGCAGGGCCACTACGAGCAGTACTTC. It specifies CAISEGLGQGHYEQYF.

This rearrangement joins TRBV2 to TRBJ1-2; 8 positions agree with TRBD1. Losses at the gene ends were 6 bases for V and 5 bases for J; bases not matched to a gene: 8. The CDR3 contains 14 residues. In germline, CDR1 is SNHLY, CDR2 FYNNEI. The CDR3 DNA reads TGTGCCAGCAGCGCCGCGGGACAGGATTATGGCTACACCTTC. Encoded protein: CASSAAGQDYGYTF.

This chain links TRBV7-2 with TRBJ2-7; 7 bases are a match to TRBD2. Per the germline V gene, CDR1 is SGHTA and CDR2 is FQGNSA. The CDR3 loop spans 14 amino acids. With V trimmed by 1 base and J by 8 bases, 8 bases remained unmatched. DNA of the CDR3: TGTGCCAGCAGCTTAGAGGCGTCCGGGGGGAAGCAGTACTTC. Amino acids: CASSLEASGGKQYF.

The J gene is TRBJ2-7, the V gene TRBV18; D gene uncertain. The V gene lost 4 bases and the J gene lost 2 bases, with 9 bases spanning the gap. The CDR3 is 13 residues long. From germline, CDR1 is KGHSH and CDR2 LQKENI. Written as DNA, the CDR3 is TGTGCCAGCTCACGAACAGAAACCTACGAGCAGTACTTC. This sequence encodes CASSRTETYEQYF.

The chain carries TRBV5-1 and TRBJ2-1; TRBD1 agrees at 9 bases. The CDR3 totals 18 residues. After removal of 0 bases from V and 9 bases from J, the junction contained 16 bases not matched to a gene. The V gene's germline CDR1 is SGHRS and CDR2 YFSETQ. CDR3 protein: CASSLDRGRAFMPGEQFF. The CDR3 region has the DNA TGCGCCAGCAGCTTGGACAGGGGGCGCGCGTTCATGCCCGGTGAGCAGTTCTTC.

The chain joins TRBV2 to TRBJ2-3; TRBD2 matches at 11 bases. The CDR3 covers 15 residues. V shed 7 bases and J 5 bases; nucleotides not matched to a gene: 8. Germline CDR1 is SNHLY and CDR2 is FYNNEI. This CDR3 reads CASTGGLAGGDTQYF. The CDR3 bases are TGTGCCAGCACAGGAGGGCTAGCGGGGGGAGATACGCAGTATTTT.

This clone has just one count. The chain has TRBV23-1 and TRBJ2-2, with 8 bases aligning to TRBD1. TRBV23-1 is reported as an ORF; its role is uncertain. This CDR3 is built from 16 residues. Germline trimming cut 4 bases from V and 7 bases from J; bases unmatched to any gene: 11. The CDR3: CASSRRDRPWGGELFF. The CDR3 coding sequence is TGCGCCAGCAGTCGTCGGGACAGGCCTTGGGGCGGGGAGCTGTTTTTT.

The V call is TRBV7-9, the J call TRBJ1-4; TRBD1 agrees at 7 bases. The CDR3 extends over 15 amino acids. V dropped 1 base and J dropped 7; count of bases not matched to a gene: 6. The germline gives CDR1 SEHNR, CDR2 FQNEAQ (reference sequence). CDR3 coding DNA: TGTGCCAGCAGCTTAGGACCGCAGGGGGTTGAAAAACTGTTTTTT. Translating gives CASSLGPQGVEKLFF.

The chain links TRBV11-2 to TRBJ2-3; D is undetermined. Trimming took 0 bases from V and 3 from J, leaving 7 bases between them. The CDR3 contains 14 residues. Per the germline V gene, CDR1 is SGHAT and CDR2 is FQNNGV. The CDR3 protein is CASSLDLRTDTQYF. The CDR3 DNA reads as TGTGCCAGCAGCTTAGATTTGAGGACAGATACGCAGTATTTT.

CDR3 loop: CASSFGDKLSTDTQYF. Here the CDR3 DNA reads TGTGCCAGTAGTTTCGGGGACAAATTAAGCACAGATACGCAGTATTTT. The chain has TRBV19 and TRBJ2-3; a weak D match, TRBD1 (6 bases). Looked up from germline, CDR1 is LNHDA and CDR2 is SQIVND (reference sequence). Deletions cut 5 bases from V and 0 bases from J, with 15 bases between. The CDR3 has 16 amino acids.

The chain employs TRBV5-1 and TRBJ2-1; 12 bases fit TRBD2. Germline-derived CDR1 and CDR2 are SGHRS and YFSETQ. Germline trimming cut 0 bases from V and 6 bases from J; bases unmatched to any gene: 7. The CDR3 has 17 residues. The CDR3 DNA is TGCGCCAGCAGCTTGGTTCCTAGCGGGGGGGCGGCCAATGAGCAGTTCTTC. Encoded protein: CASSLVPSGGAANEQFF.

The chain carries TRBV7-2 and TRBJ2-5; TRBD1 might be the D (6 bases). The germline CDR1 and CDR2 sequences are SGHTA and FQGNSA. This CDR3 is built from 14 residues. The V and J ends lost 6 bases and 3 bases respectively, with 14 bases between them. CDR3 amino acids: CASRRGGGEETQYF. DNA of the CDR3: TGTGCCAGCAGACGAGGGGGTGGAGAAGAGACCCAGTACTTC.

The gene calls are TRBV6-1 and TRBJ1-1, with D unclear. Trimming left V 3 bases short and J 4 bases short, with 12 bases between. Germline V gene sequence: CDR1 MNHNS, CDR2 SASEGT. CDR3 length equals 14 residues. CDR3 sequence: CASSDALGVTEAFF. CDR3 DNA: TGTGCCAGCAGTGACGCCCTCGGGGTCACTGAAGCTTTCTTT.

CDR3 in DNA: TGTGCCAGCAGCCGGGCTACGACAGGTGGATCTGGCTACACCTTC. Amino acids: CASSRATTGGSGYTF. The chain employs TRBV14 and TRBJ1-2; a possible D gene is TRBD1 (6 bases). This CDR3 has 15 amino acids. Germline CDR1 reads SGHDN; CDR2 reads FVKESK. Trimming left V 4 bases short and J 7 bases short, with 19 bases between.